The subject of this entry is one T cell receptor beta chain. Its antigen is still unknown. Germline V gives CDR1 SNHLY, CDR2 FYNNEI. Trimming removed 2 bases at V and 7 bases at J, with 0 bases between. The CDR3 extends over 10 amino acids. Assay: immunoSEQ multiplex PCR; the TCRdb copy retains only in-frame clones and omits some. This table has approximately 89,000 clones, 75% to 95% appearing once. The sample originates from a study of graft-versus-host responses after intestinal transplantation. The wider study: Among the recipients, transplants were multivisceral, liver-intestinal, or isolated intestinal.

Study-level points and caveats: After transplant, early declines in HvG clones were associated with peak levels of circulating GvH clones.

The origin of this receptor is a human patient who received an intestinal transplant, so some T cells may come from the graft donor. Sequenced material: PBMCs, taken roughly 450 days after intestinal transplant. The chain has TRBV2 and TRBJ2-4; D ambiguous. This CDR3 is CASSENIQYF. CDR3 in DNA: TGTGCCAGCAGTGAAAACATTCAGTACTTC.